One sample yielded the 17 T cell receptor beta chains listed below, sequenced in a study of molecular identifiers for immune sequencing clone quantification. MiXCR, applied by TCRdb to the PCR reads, yields one record per CDR3 protein. The sample carries about half a million distinct CDR3 sequences, roughly 23% recorded once. The sequenced sample was naive CD8+ T cells from blood, with Jurkat cell RNA spiked in. The subset here: FACS-sorted CD8+CD4-CCR7+CD45RA+ naive T cells. The receptor set was obtained from a human donor in good health. Some libraries in this study had Jurkat cell RNA spiked in.

The sample holds a few counts of this clonotype. V usage is TRBV13 and J usage is TRBJ1-1; 7 nucleotides match TRBD1. The CDR3 has 15 amino acids. V shed 3 bases, J shed 4 bases, and the junction held 8 bases outside the gene matches. Germline lookup yields CDR1 PRHDT and CDR2 FYEKMQ (reference sequence). The CDR3 DNA follows: TGTGCCAGCAGCTTCAGGGGGGGGCTCGGCACTGAAGCTTTCTTT. Encoded protein: CASSFRGGLGTEAFF.

This clonotype was counted at least ten times. This rearrangement joins TRBV27 to TRBJ2-2; unclear D gene. The V end was cut by 2 bases, the J end by 4 bases, with 8 bases between. The germline gives CDR1 MNHEY, CDR2 SMNVEV (reference sequence). The length of the CDR3 is 14 residues. CDR3 residues: CASSLVRVTGELFF. CDR3 coding DNA: TGTGCCAGCAGTTTAGTAAGGGTCACCGGGGAGCTGTTTTTT.

At least ten counts were recorded for this clonotype. The rearrangement links TRBV12-3 or TRBV12-4 to TRBJ1-5; the D is unclear. CDR3 length: 16 amino acids. The ends were cut back, 3 bases at V and 3 bases at J, with 15 bases in the middle. CDR3 DNA sequence: TGTGCCAGCAGTTTGTCCCCAGGCGTGATCAATCAGCCCCAGCATTTT. This sequence encodes CASSLSPGVINQPQHF.

The chain is built from TRBV30 and TRBJ2-2; 8 nucleotides line up with TRBD1. In germline, CDR1 is GTSNPN, CDR2 SVGIG (reference sequence). This CDR3 has 14 residues. The junction had 6 bases not matched to a gene; V was cut back by 5 bases and J by 4 bases. The CDR3: CAWSETGATGELFF. CDR3 DNA: TGTGCCTGGTCGGAGACAGGGGCCACCGGGGAGCTGTTTTTT.

This clonotype was picked up many times. The V gene is TRBV12-3 or TRBV12-4, the J gene TRBJ1-5; 9 bases are a match to TRBD1. Trimming cost V 3 bases and J 5 bases; bases outside gene matches: 5. The CDR3 is made up of 15 amino acids. In DNA form, the CDR3 reads TGTGCCAGCAGTTTCAGTCGACAGGGGGATCAGCCCCAGCATTTT. Residues: CASSFSRQGDQPQHF.

This clonotype was seen a handful of times. The chain is built from TRBV19 and TRBJ2-3, with 7 bases fitting TRBD2. This CDR3 comprises 11 residues. Germline loops: CDR1 LNHDA, CDR2 SQIVND (reference sequence). The V gene end was trimmed by 7 bases and the J gene end by 10 bases; junction bases not matched to a gene: 5. This CDR3 is CASILGGSQYF. The CDR3 nucleotides read TGTGCCAGTATCTTGGGGGGGTCGCAGTATTTT.

The CDR3 loop is CASSPGDTPGEQYF. The CDR3 nucleotides read TGTGCCAGCTCACCGGGGGACACCCCGGGGGAGCAGTACTTC. V and J are TRBV18 and TRBJ2-7, with a weak D call TRBD1 (6 bases). Germline lookup yields CDR1 KGHSH and CDR2 LQKENI. The germline V and J ends were trimmed by 3 bases and 7 bases, with 16 bases remaining between them. The CDR3 runs to 14 residues.

This clonotype was seen ten or more times. This sequence joins TRBV20-1 and TRBJ1-1; 8 bases match TRBD1. The CDR3 extends over 15 amino acids. Unmatched junction bases numbered 4, after V lost 0 bases and J lost 1 base. Germline CDR1 and CDR2: DFQATT and SNEGSKA (reference sequence). The CDR3 nucleotides are TGCAGTGCTAGAGATAGACAGGGGCCGAACACTGAAGCTTTCTTT. Its protein is CSARDRQGPNTEAFF.

The chain is built from TRBV6-1 and TRBJ2-2; D remains ambiguous. CDR3 length: 13 residues. Germline CDR1 is MNHNS and CDR2 is SASEGT. Trimming shortened V by 2 bases and J by 6 bases, and 7 bases separated the two germline ends. CDR3 in DNA: TGTGCCAGCAGTGAATATCTTCCCGGGGAGCTGTTTTTT. Translation gives CASSEYLPGELFF.

This rearrangement joins TRBV27 to TRBJ1-6; a possible D gene is TRBD1 (5 bases). Trimming took off 6 bases at V and 0 bases at J, with 15 bases between the two ends. This CDR3 has 17 residues. The germline V gene encodes CDR1 MNHEY and CDR2 SMNVEV (reference sequence). This CDR3 reads CASRMGPRSSYNSPLHF. The CDR3 bases are TGTGCCAGCAGAATGGGACCGAGGAGCTCCTATAATTCACCCCTCCACTTT.

This clonotype turned up a few times. V is TRBV19 and J is TRBJ2-1, with TRBD1 as a possible D gene (5 bases). The CDR3 is made up of 15 amino acids. CDR1 is LNHDA, CDR2 SQIVND, per germline (reference sequence). V was shortened by 3 bases and J by 2 bases, with 11 bases between the two germline ends. In DNA form, the CDR3 reads TGTGCCAGTAGTATGTCAGCAGGGACCTACAATGAGCAGTTCTTC. As protein: CASSMSAGTYNEQFF.

At least ten counts were recorded for this clonotype. The J gene is TRBJ1-2, the V gene TRBV2; no clear D gene. Germline V gives CDR1 SNHLY, CDR2 FYNNEI. Trimming stripped 6 bases from V and 5 bases from J, with 13 bases between. The CDR3 contains 13 residues. The CDR3 DNA sequence: TGTGCCAGCAGACTAAAGACACGGTATGGCTACACCTTC. Protein sequence: CASRLKTRYGYTF. Full variable domain (rest looked up from reference TRBV2 and TRBJ1-2): EPEVTQTPSHQVTQMGQEVILRCVPISNHLYFYWYRQILGQKVEFLVSFYNNEISEKSEIFDDQFSVERPDGSNFTLKIRSTKLEDSAMYFCASRLKTRYGYTFGSGTRLTVV.

The chain has TRBV2 and TRBJ2-7; D might be TRBD2 (5 bases). Trimming took 7 bases from V and 7 from J, leaving 14 bases between them. This CDR3 spans 12 amino acids. Germline CDR1 and CDR2: SNHLY and FYNNEI. The CDR3 protein is CASMWNPGEQYF. The CDR3 DNA is TGTGCCAGCATGTGGAACCCGGGGGAGCAGTACTTC.

On this clonotype: This sequence may be a read error, since a much larger clone differs from it by one base. This chain links TRBV20-1 with TRBJ2-2; 12 positions match TRBD2. The CDR3 length is 17 residues. V was pared by 0 bases and J by 6 bases, with 8 bases of the junction left unmatched. The germline gives CDR1 DFQATT, CDR2 SNEGSKA (reference sequence). CDR3 sequence (DNA): TGCAGTGCTAGAGATGGGCTAGCGGGAGGGCACTCCGGGGAGCTGTTTTTT. Translating gives CSARDGLAGGHSGELFF.

As DNA, the CDR3 is TGCGCCAGCAGCCAAGCTCAGGAGGGGGCCGGGGAGCTGTTTTTT. Translation gives CASSQAQEGAGELFF. The V and J genes are TRBV4-1 and TRBJ2-2; D tentatively reads TRBD1 or TRBD2 (6 bases each). With 1 base removed from V and 6 bases from J, the gap between germline ends came to 12 bases. The CDR3 contains 15 residues. Germline V gives CDR1 MGHRA, CDR2 YSYEKL.

V usage is TRBV27 and J usage is TRBJ1-2; possible D gene TRBD1, 5 bases. Per germline, CDR1 MNHEY and CDR2 SMNVEV (reference sequence). This CDR3 has 17 residues. V was cut by 5 bases and J by 2 bases, with 21 bases left in between. CDR3 sequence (DNA): TGTGCCAGCAGTCCCTTCCGGCGAGAGGGGCCCAACTATGGCTACACCTTC. This codes for CASSPFRREGPNYGYTF.

This clonotype has a handful of counts. CDR3 region: CASSLAGQGVNSPLHF. As DNA, the CDR3 is TGTGCCAGCAGCTTAGCCGGCCAGGGCGTTAATTCACCCCTCCACTTT. The chain carries TRBV7-9 and TRBJ1-6, with a tentative D call TRBD1 (5 bases). The CDR3 runs to 16 residues. Germline CDR1 and CDR2: SEHNR and FQNEAQ (reference sequence). V lost 0 bases, J lost 6 bases, and 12 bases lay in between.